The 10 T cell receptor beta chains listed next were all sequenced from one sample in a study of human T cells and chemical hapten exposure. The time point denotes: pre-sensitization, week 0. Treatment meaning: therapeutic diphenylcyclopropenone sensitization with weekly scalp DPC. TCRdb reprocessed the RACE reads with MiXCR, giving one entry per CDR3 protein. Seen here are around 120,000 distinct CDR3 sequences, 13% observed once, and the top ten hold around 2.8%. The source material was whole blood, sampled in connection with sensitization to the hapten diphenylcyclopropenone (DPC). The receptors shown here come from a young woman with alopecia areata. Some clones in this sample may be carry-over from other donors' samples.

The chain has TRBV27 and TRBJ1-1, with D hard to call. CDR1 is MNHEY, CDR2 SMNVEV, per germline (reference sequence). V was trimmed by 3 bases and J by 0 bases, leaving 11 bases between them. This CDR3 is built from 15 residues. This CDR3 is CASSLSASVNTEAFF. The CDR3 DNA reads TGTGCCAGCAGTTTGTCAGCCTCAGTGAACACTGAAGCTTTCTTT.

This chain links TRBV10-3 with TRBJ2-1; TRBD1 or TRBD2 may be the D gene (5 bases each). Trimming took 2 bases from V and 7 from J, leaving 15 bases between them. Germline CDR1 and CDR2: ENHRY and SYGVKD. The CDR3 sequence is 15 residues long. This CDR3 is CAISEPGRTVNEQFF. The CDR3 DNA reads as TGTGCCATCAGTGAGCCGGGACGGACTGTGAATGAGCAGTTCTTC.

This clonotype was found a few times. The chain is built from TRBV14 and TRBJ2-7; D gene ambiguous. V lost 5 bases, J lost 2 bases, and 16 bases lay in between. Per germline, CDR1 SGHDN and CDR2 FVKESK. The CDR3 loop spans 15 amino acids. This chain's CDR3 is CASSVRRGRTYEQYF. CDR3 DNA sequence: TGTGCCAGCAGCGTGCGACGAGGCAGAACCTACGAGCAGTACTTC.

The V and J genes are TRBV3-1 and TRBJ2-3; D is undetermined. The CDR3 runs 14 residues. Trimming removed 3 bases from V and 0 bases from J, with 7 bases in between. The germline V gene encodes CDR1 LGHDT and CDR2 YNNKEL (reference sequence). The CDR3 nucleotides read TGTGCCAGCAGCCAGAGGTATAGCACAGATACGCAGTATTTT. This encodes CASSQRYSTDTQYF.

This clonotype has ten or more counts. The rearrangement joins TRBV7-6 to TRBJ2-3; D gene uncertain. This CDR3 region has 13 residues. Germline V gene data show CDR1 as SGHVS and CDR2 as FNYEAQ. Trimming stripped 4 bases from V and 2 bases from J, with 7 bases between. In nucleotides, the CDR3 is TGTGCCAGCAGCTACGGAACCACAGATACGCAGTATTTT. Encoded protein: CASSYGTTDTQYF.

The chain has TRBV20-1 and TRBJ2-5; 11 nucleotides align to TRBD2. The germline V gene encodes CDR1 DFQATT and CDR2 SNEGSKA (reference sequence). The CDR3 runs to 15 residues. The V segment lost 6 bases and the J segment 5 bases; nucleotides outside the gene matches: 11. The CDR3 sequence: CSANLAGGLSETQYF. Here the CDR3 DNA reads TGCAGTGCCAACTTAGCGGGGGGGCTGTCGGAGACCCAGTACTTC.

This rearrangement joins TRBV20-1 to TRBJ2-5; the D is unclear. The CDR3 loop spans 10 amino acids. The germline V and J ends were trimmed by 0 bases and 4 bases, with 0 bases remaining between them. Germline CDR1 is DFQATT and CDR2 is SNEGSKA (reference sequence). The CDR3 loop is CSAREETQYF. The CDR3 DNA sequence: TGCAGTGCTAGAGAAGAGACCCAGTACTTC.

This clonotype was recorded a few times. One end of the junction does not line up with germline, which may come from a read error. V and J are TRBV6-5 and TRBJ1-1, with TRBD1 matching over 10 bases. CDR3 length: 13 amino acids. The germline gives CDR1 MNHEY, CDR2 SVGAGI. The CDR3 nucleotides are TGTGCCACCAGTGGGACAGGGGACACTGAAGCTTTCTTT. Encoded protein: CATSGTGDTEAFF.

Many counts were recorded for this clonotype. J is TRBJ1-5 and V is TRBV6-5, with no clear D. The length of the CDR3 is 13 residues. Germline V gives CDR1 MNHEY, CDR2 SVGAGI. The V gene lost 6 bases and the J gene lost 1 base, with 7 bases spanning the gap. The CDR3 nucleotides read TGTGCCAGCAGCTATGGCAGCAATCAGCCCCAGCATTTT. Encoded protein: CASSYGSNQPQHF.

This sequence joins TRBV3-1 and TRBJ1-6; D uncertain. CDR1 LGHDT and CDR2 YNNKEL come from the germline V gene (reference sequence). The CDR3 has 16 residues. The V gene lost 2 bases and the J gene lost 7 bases, with 15 bases spanning the gap. In DNA form, the CDR3 reads TGTGCCAGCAGCCAATACGACGGAGGACCAAATTCACCCCTCCACTTT. Its translation is CASSQYDGGPNSPLHF.